The sequence of this T cell receptor (beta chain) was determined in a study of shared clonotypes between healthy human individuals. Germline V gene sequence: CDR1 SGHTA, CDR2 FQGTGA. The CDR3 has 15 amino acids. Trimming left V 5 bases short and J 4 bases short, with 17 bases between. An approximately 200 ng quantity of DNA, some 30,000 T cell genomes, went into the sorted-subset replicate PCRs. TCRdb keeps only in-frame clones here, not all; method: immunoSEQ multiplex PCR. Of 600,000 to 800,000 clones listed, around 70% are singletons. CD4+ cells were split into CD45RA+ naive and CD45RA-negative memory subsets. On this clone: Its target is unknown.

Study-wide results and limits: Among the subsets, naive ones generally showed larger estimated richness than memory ones. Shared clonotypes across all four donors exceeded non-shared ones in generation probability.

The receptor was isolated from a woman aged 30 to 39 in good health. The genes are TRBV7-3 and TRBJ1-1, with D perhaps matching TRBD1 (5 bases). Sequences were obtained from memory CD4+ T cells sorted from blood. This sample's subset: CD45RA-negative fraction. Here the CDR3 DNA reads TGTGCCAGCAGCATCGGGGGGATTCGCGCCACTGAAGCTTTCTTT. This encodes CASSIGGIRATEAFF.